This passage covers 16 T cell receptor beta chains from one sample sequenced in a study of T cell repertoires in cytomegalovirus infection. TCRdb processed the reads anew with MiXCR; each CDR3 protein has one entry. This table has about 680,000 distinct CDR3 sequences, more than 20% appearing once. Sequenced: CD8+ T cells from PBMCs. These receptors came from a human donor in good health (CMV status not recorded). Some clones in this sample may be carry-over from other donors' samples.

V gene TRBV13 combines with J gene TRBJ1-4, with D possibly being TRBD1 (6 bases). The germline V gene encodes CDR1 PRHDT and CDR2 FYEKMQ (reference sequence). The CDR3 spans 14 residues. Trimming removed 6 bases at V and 5 bases at J, with 13 bases between. CDR3 DNA sequence: TGTGCCAGCAGTCTAGGGGGGCTCAATGAAAAACTGTTTTTT. It translates to CASSLGGLNEKLFF.

J is TRBJ2-7 and V is TRBV6-2 or TRBV6-3; 8 bases match TRBD2. V gave up 6 bases and J gave up 3 bases; unmatched junction bases: 10. CDR3 length: 15 amino acids. CDR1 is MNHEY, CDR2 SVGEGT, per germline. The CDR3 coding sequence is TGTGCCAGCAGCTACCCCCAGCGGGGGAACTACGAGCAGTACTTC. This sequence encodes CASSYPQRGNYEQYF.

The chain recombines TRBV20-1 with TRBJ1-2; 9 positions match TRBD1. CDR1 and CDR2 (germline): DFQATT, SNEGSKA (reference sequence). CDR3 length equals 13 residues. Trimming took 2 bases from V and 8 from J; bases not matched to a gene: 6. The CDR3 protein is CSARYRGLEGYTF. The CDR3 DNA sequence: TGCAGTGCTAGATACAGGGGGCTGGAGGGCTACACCTTC.

On this clonotype itself: A much larger clone lies a single base off, so this may be a read error. The V call is TRBV7-6, the J call TRBJ1-5; D might be TRBD1 (6 bases). This CDR3 is 14 amino acids long. Germline-derived CDR1 and CDR2 are SGHVS and FNYEAQ. The chain's CDR3 is CASGLGGDGQPQHF. The CDR3 DNA reads as TGTGCCAGCGGCTTAGGGGGAGATGGGCAGCCCCAGCATTTT. Full variable domain (rest looked up from reference TRBV7-6 and TRBJ1-5): GAGVSQSPRYKVTKRGQDVALRCDPISGHVSLYWYRQALGQGPEFLTYFNYEAQQDKSGLPNDRFSAERPEGSISTLTIQRTEQRDSAMYRCASGLGGDGQPQHFGDGTRLSIL.

This clonotype was seen a handful of times. The genes are TRBV28 and TRBJ2-1, with D unresolved. The CDR3 loop spans 11 amino acids. The germline CDR1 and CDR2 sequences are MDHEN and SYDVKM. Trimming removed 6 bases at V and 10 bases at J, with 10 bases between. CDR3 loop: CASSDTREQFF. The CDR3 DNA reads as TGTGCCAGCAGCGACACAAGAGAGCAGTTCTTC.

The chain has TRBV4-2 and TRBJ1-5; D is perhaps TRBD1 (5 bases). Between the trimmed V and J ends, which lost 3 bases and 2 bases, there was a span of 11 bases. The V gene's germline CDR1 is LGHNA and CDR2 YNFKEQ. The CDR3 runs 15 residues. CDR3 DNA: TGTGCCAGCAGCCAGACCCGGGACGGCAATCAGCCCCAGCATTTT. It specifies CASSQTRDGNQPQHF.

This clonotype has at least ten counts. The chain joins TRBV11-3 to TRBJ2-1; 8 nucleotides line up with TRBD2. CDR3 length: 15 amino acids. V dropped 8 bases and J dropped 6; count of bases not matched to a gene: 12. Germline CDR1 reads SGHNT; CDR2 reads YENEEA. This CDR3 reads CASSGGSGVINEQFF. The CDR3 DNA follows: TGTGCCAGCTCCGGTGGTAGCGGGGTTATCAATGAGCAGTTCTTC.

This clonotype was recorded a few times. The chain has TRBV2 and TRBJ2-1; TRBD2 aligns across 8 bases. Germline CDR1 is SNHLY and CDR2 is FYNNEI. V was pared by 3 bases and J by 0 bases, with 4 bases of the junction left unmatched. CDR3 size: 16 residues. The CDR3 DNA sequence: TGTGCCAGCAGTGATCCAGCGGGGGACTCCTACAATGAGCAGTTCTTC. This sequence encodes CASSDPAGDSYNEQFF.

This clonotype was recorded a few times. The chain combines TRBV10-3 with TRBJ1-1; TRBD1 agrees at 8 bases. Trimming removed 7 bases from V and 1 base from J; junction bases left unmatched: 5. Germline assignment: CDR1 ENHRY and CDR2 SYGVKD. The CDR3 contains 14 residues. CDR3 sequence reads: CAITQDRANTEAFF. CDR3 nucleotides: TGTGCCATCACCCAGGACAGGGCGAACACTGAAGCTTTCTTT.

This clonotype was recorded only once. The chain's CDR3 is CANSHLYNEQFF. The CDR3 DNA is TGTGCCAACAGCCACCTCTACAATGAGCAGTTCTTC. The J gene is TRBJ2-1, the V gene TRBV12-3 or TRBV12-4, with D uncertain. V was pared by 10 bases and J by 3 bases, with 10 bases between. The CDR3 totals 12 residues.

This clonotype was detected many times. For the CDR3, the DNA is TGTGCCAGCAGCTTAAATGTGGGGGGACCTGGTGAGCAGTTCTTC. Translation: CASSLNVGGPGEQFF. V usage is TRBV7-6 and J usage is TRBJ2-1, with TRBD2 as a possible D gene (6 bases). The CDR3 sequence is 15 residues long. Trimming left V 2 bases short and J 9 bases short, with 17 bases between. CDR1 is SGHVS and CDR2 is FNYEAQ in the germline V gene.

This clonotype was observed many times. The gene calls are TRBV7-9 and TRBJ2-2, with D hard to call. The V and J ends lost 1 base and 4 bases respectively, with 7 bases between them. CDR3 length: 14 residues. The germline CDR1 and CDR2 sequences are SEHNR and FQNEAQ (reference sequence). CDR3 residues: CASSLVGSTGELFF. The DNA for the CDR3 is TGTGCCAGCAGCTTAGTTGGCTCCACCGGGGAGCTGTTTTTT. Drawing the rest from reference TRBV7-9 and TRBJ2-2, the complete variable domain is DTGVSQNPRHKITKRGQNVTFRCDPISEHNRLYWYRQTLGQGPEFLTYFQNEAQLEKSRLLSDRFSAERPKGSFSTLEIQRTEQGDSAMYLCASSLVGSTGELFFGEGSRLTVL.

This clonotype has a handful of counts. This chain links TRBV10-3 with TRBJ2-5, with TRBD2 identical over 12 bases. Germline V lookup: CDR1 ENHRY, CDR2 SYGVKD. V lost 0 bases, J lost 3 bases, and 5 bases stayed unmatched. The CDR3 contains 17 residues. CDR3 residues: CAISESQTSGGEETQYF. CDR3 sequence (DNA): TGTGCCATCAGTGAGTCCCAGACTAGCGGGGGTGAAGAGACCCAGTACTTC.

The chain links TRBV28 to TRBJ1-2; 7 nucleotides line up with TRBD1. J was trimmed by 2 bases and V by 3 bases; bases with no gene match: 15. CDR1 MDHEN and CDR2 SYDVKM come from the germline V gene. The CDR3 has 18 residues. The CDR3 sequence: CASSFWDSQTTPNYGYTF. The CDR3 DNA sequence: TGTGCCAGCAGTTTTTGGGACAGCCAAACGACCCCAAACTATGGCTACACCTTC.

The chain couples TRBV7-2 to TRBJ1-4; 7 bases match TRBD1. The germline V gene encodes CDR1 SGHTA and CDR2 FQGNSA. The J segment lost 8 bases and the V segment lost 6 bases, leaving 12 bases of the junction unmatched. This CDR3 spans 15 amino acids. CDR3 residues: CASRLGSGGGEKLFF. CDR3 sequence (DNA): TGTGCCAGCAGACTAGGGTCAGGGGGGGGGGAAAAACTGTTTTTT.

The CDR3 region has the DNA TGTGCCAGCAGTTCCCCCGGGGGGAGGAATGGCTACACCTTC. Protein sequence: CASSSPGGRNGYTF. The V call is TRBV28, the J call TRBJ1-2; D possibly corresponds to TRBD1 (5 bases). This CDR3 is built from 14 residues. V was cut by 4 bases and J by 6 bases, with 15 bases left in between. The germline V gene has CDR1 MDHEN and CDR2 SYDVKM.